The 17 T cell receptor beta chains below all came from one sample that was sequenced in a study of T cells in Graves' hyperthyroidism and ophthalmopathy (dated by TCRdb to the late 2010s). The library was built by means of multiplex PCR. TCRdb shows the sequencer as Illumina HiSeq 2000. The TCR beta CDR3 regions were amplified from the RNA transcripts. A first-round RT-PCR of the TCR CDR3 used the HTBI primer set with the Qiagen OneStep RT-PCR kit. TCRdb reprocessed the public reads (quality trimming at Q25 with fastp, clone calling with MiXCR) and kept in-frame beta chains. Duplicate CDR3 protein sequences are folded into a single record with the most common DNA and genes. The table for this sample lists 480,000 or so distinct CDR3 sequences; around an eighth of them were counted only once. Around a sixth of the sample belongs to the ten largest clones. Specimen: blood. The receptors originated from a woman aged 18-29 years with Graves' hyperthyroidism.

The chain recombines TRBV2 with TRBJ1-1; 7 bases agree with TRBD1. The V gene's germline CDR1 is SNHLY and CDR2 FYNNEI. The CDR3 sequence is 15 residues long. J lost 7 bases, V lost 3 bases, and 11 bases had no gene match. Written as DNA, the CDR3 is TGTGCCAGCAGTGATCGCCAGGGGGGGGGAAATGAAGCTTTCTTT. Translation gives CASSDRQGGGNEAFF.

The sample holds many counts of this clonotype. The chain combines TRBV12-3 or TRBV12-4 with TRBJ1-1, with 12 bases identical to TRBD1. The CDR3 has 18 residues. J was trimmed by 3 bases and V by 6 bases; bases with no gene match: 14. CDR3 coding DNA: TGTGCCAGCAGCGCGAGGGACAGGGGGCGCGGGGGTTACACTGAAGCTTTCTTT. Residues: CASSARDRGRGGYTEAFF.

V usage is TRBV29-1 and J usage is TRBJ1-5; D unclear. Germline assignment: CDR1 SQVTM and CDR2 ANQGSEA. V lost 4 bases and J 4 bases, leaving 8 bases between the germline ends. The CDR3 contains 12 residues. The CDR3 loop reads CSVGSGNQPQHF. CDR3 DNA: TGCAGCGTTGGTTCGGGGAATCAGCCCCAGCATTTT. The full variable domain, in which reference TRBV29-1 and TRBJ1-5 provide the parts outside the CDR3, is SAVISQKPSRDICQRGTSLTIQCQVDSQVTMMFWYRQQPGQSLTLIATANQGSEATYESGFVIDKFPISRPNLTFSTLTVSNMSPEDSSIYLCSVGSGNQPQHFGDGTRLSIL.

As for this clonotype: A much larger clone differs by one base, so this may be a read error. This chain links TRBV20-1 with TRBJ2-3; 15 nucleotides line up with TRBD2. Germline values: CDR1 DFQATT, CDR2 SNEGSKA (reference sequence). The CDR3 consists of 19 residues. CDR3 bases: TGCAGTGCTTTTCCGGGACTAGCGGGGGGAGTCAGGTACACAGGTACGCAGTATTTT. Residues: CSAFPGLAGGVRYTGTQYF.

This clonotype has a count of ten or more. The V gene is TRBV29-1, the J gene TRBJ1-2, with 7 bases that match TRBD1. The CDR3 totals 13 residues. Germline V gives CDR1 SQVTM, CDR2 ANQGSEA. The ends lost 6 bases at V and 2 bases at J; junction bases unmatched: 6. CDR3 nucleotide sequence: TGCAGCGTCAAACAGGGGACGAACTATGGCTACACCTTC. The encoded protein is CSVKQGTNYGYTF.

This clonotype was seen a handful of times. This CDR3 reads CASSSPLAGSYNEQFF. In DNA, the CDR3 is TGTGCCAGCAGCTCCCCCCTAGCGGGAAGTTACAATGAGCAGTTCTTC. The J gene is TRBJ2-1, the V gene TRBV7-2; 9 bases are a match to TRBD2. CDR1 SGHTA and CDR2 FQGNSA come from the germline V gene. CDR3 length: 16 amino acids. The V and J ends lost 4 bases and 4 bases, in that order; junction bases with no gene match: 8.

V gene TRBV19 combines with J gene TRBJ1-2; a possible D gene is TRBD1 (5 bases). V lost 0 bases and J 8 bases, leaving 16 bases between the germline ends. This CDR3 contains 15 residues. The germline V gene encodes CDR1 LNHDA and CDR2 SQIVND (reference sequence). The CDR3 DNA sequence: TGTGCCAGTAGTATAGAACCAGGACATCTTCGGGGCTACACCTTC. This codes for CASSIEPGHLRGYTF.

This clonotype was found many times. The J gene is TRBJ1-2, the V gene TRBV30; tentative D call: TRBD1 (5 bases). The CDR3 has 14 residues. Germline assignment: CDR1 GTSNPN and CDR2 SVGIG (reference sequence). V lost 3 bases and J 3 bases, leaving 14 bases between the germline ends. CDR3 coding DNA: TGTGCCTGGAGCAAGACAGAGCTATACTATGGCTACACCTTC. As protein: CAWSKTELYYGYTF.

This clonotype was recorded a few times. The chain combines TRBV28 with TRBJ2-4; D is perhaps TRBD1 or TRBD2 (5 bases each). CDR3 size: 15 residues. Trimming left V 10 bases short and J 2 bases short, with 18 bases between. Per germline, CDR1 MDHEN and CDR2 SYDVKM. The CDR3 spells CAIEQGTGTKNIQYF. The CDR3, as DNA: TGTGCCATCGAACAAGGGACGGGGACCAAAAACATTCAGTACTTC.

The rearrangement joins TRBV19 to TRBJ2-1; TRBD2 matches 8 bases. V was pared by 3 bases and J by 3 bases, with 4 bases of the junction left unmatched. The CDR3 length is 15 residues. CDR1 is LNHDA and CDR2 is SQIVND in the germline V gene (reference sequence). CDR3 sequence: CASSMREAIYNEQFF. CDR3 sequence (DNA): TGTGCCAGTAGTATGCGGGAGGCGATCTACAATGAGCAGTTCTTC.

This clonotype has a count of ten or more. The rearrangement joins TRBV12-3 or TRBV12-4 to TRBJ2-1; 8 bases align to TRBD2. Losses at the gene ends were 6 bases for V and 3 bases for J; bases not matched to a gene: 7. CDR3 length: 15 residues. The CDR3 sequence is CASSLRAGGYNEQFF. In nucleotides, the CDR3 is TGTGCCAGCAGCCTTAGGGCGGGAGGCTACAATGAGCAGTTCTTC.

This clonotype was detected many times. V and J are TRBV7-3 and TRBJ2-7; 7 positions match TRBD2. CDR1 and CDR2 from the germline V gene are SGHTA and FQGTGA. The CDR3 sequence is 14 residues long. Trimming took 3 bases from V and 2 from J; bases not matched to a gene: 4. CDR3 sequence (DNA): TGTGCCAGCAGCTTGTGGGAGGGCCCCTACGAGCAGTACGTC. Its protein is CASSLWEGPYEQYV.

This clonotype occurred many times. The chain combines TRBV13 with TRBJ1-1; TRBD1 agrees at 8 bases. V trimming: 5 bases; J trimming: 0 bases; junction bases outside the gene matches: 8. Germline V lookup: CDR1 PRHDT, CDR2 FYEKMQ (reference sequence). This CDR3 is built from 16 residues. The CDR3 DNA sequence: TGTGCCAGCAGCCTCCTGCAGGGGGCCTTGAACACTGAAGCTTTCTTT. This codes for CASSLLQGALNTEAFF.

This clonotype has ten or more counts. This chain uses TRBV6-1 with TRBJ1-3; 10 bases are a match to TRBD1. V lost 5 bases, J lost 2 bases, and 9 bases stayed unmatched. The germline gives CDR1 MNHNS, CDR2 SASEGT. This CDR3 has 17 residues. Written as DNA, the CDR3 is TGTGCCAGCAGTACCCTGGACAGGGGGAGAACTGGAAACACCATATATTTT. Translating gives CASSTLDRGRTGNTIYF.

This clonotype was picked up many times. This chain joins TRBV12-5 and TRBJ2-2; 10 bases match TRBD2. The V and J ends lost 3 bases and 5 bases, in that order; junction bases with no gene match: 3. This CDR3 region has 15 residues. Germline V gene lookup returns CDR1 LGHNT and CDR2 FRNRAP. The CDR3 DNA follows: TGTGCTAGTGGTTTTCTAGCGGGAGATACCGGGGAGCTGTTTTTT. Translated, it gives CASGFLAGDTGELFF.

This clonotype has ten or more counts. The CDR3 loop is CASSLDRGTYNEQFF. CDR3 nucleotide sequence: TGCGCCAGCAGCTTGGACAGGGGGACCTACAATGAGCAGTTCTTC. The V and J genes are TRBV5-1 and TRBJ2-1, with TRBD1 matching over 8 bases. This CDR3 is 15 amino acids long. V shed 0 bases, J shed 2 bases, and the junction held 1 base outside the gene matches. The germline V gene has CDR1 SGHRS and CDR2 YFSETQ.

A remark on this clonotype: Its ends do not fully match the called genes, so a read error is possible. The chain uses TRBV30 and TRBJ2-2; no clear D gene. Germline CDR1 is GTSNPN and CDR2 is SVGIG (reference sequence). The CDR3 contains 14 residues. The chain's CDR3 is CAWRGSHDTRELFF. CDR3 in DNA: TGTGCCTGGAGAGGCTCTCACGACACCAGGGAGCTGTTTTTT.